This T cell receptor (beta chain) appears in the sequencing data of a study of blood T cell repertoires in COVID-19. Study at large: PBMCs, B-cell-depleted T cells, or T cells provided the cDNA or gDNA that made up the material.

Here immunoSEQ multiplex PCR was the method, and the copy in TCRdb shows in-frame clones only, minus some. The data contain fewer than 250,000 clones, roughly 84% of them singletons. Participants came from around 25 US areas, aged about 18 to 100 years. Participant reports of clinical history set cohort assignment. Per the germline V gene, CDR1 is MNHEY and CDR2 is SVGAGI. V shed 7 bases and J shed 3 bases, with 13 bases lying between them. CDR3 length: 13 amino acids. The sample taken for sequencing was PBMCs or T cells enriched from blood (not recorded which). The J gene is TRBJ2-7, the V gene TRBV6-5; the D gene is possibly TRBD1 (6 bases). The sequence was collected from a woman aged 25 to 45 who had recovered from COVID-19. This chain's CDR3 is CASTQGQNYEQYF. CDR3 DNA: TGTGCCAGCACCCAAGGACAGAACTACGAGCAGTACTTC.